The subject of this entry is one T cell receptor (beta chain). Treatment specified: 15 to 20 received Ad26.COV2.S at low or high dose, single or two shots; about 5 received placebo; per-sample allocation not given. The samples date from day 63 after the first vaccine or placebo injection. This vaccine is an Ad26 vector that expresses the Wuhan-strain SARS-CoV-2 spike. Using immunoSEQ multiplex PCR, the repertoire was profiled, and TCRdb retains in-frame clones only, with some absent. The repertoire consists of hundreds of thousands of clones, with around 89% occurring once and the leading ten covering approximately 1.5%. The data stem from a study of Ad26.COV2.S vaccination and SARS-CoV-2 variants. The CDR3 totals 14 residues. Trimming at V came to 4 bases and at J to 5 bases, leaving 5 bases not matched to a gene. Germline V gene sequence: CDR1 MGHDK, CDR2 SYGVNS.

The sequence came from a person aged 18-60 years who received the Ad26.COV2.S COVID-19 vaccine or a placebo. The sample consisted of peripheral blood, taken in a trial of Ad26.COV2.S vaccine versus placebo. The chain joins TRBV25-1 to TRBJ2-1, with 7 nucleotides matching TRBD1. CDR3: CASSVAGGHNEQFF. For the CDR3, the DNA is TGTGCCAGCAGTGTGGCAGGGGGTCACAATGAGCAGTTCTTC.